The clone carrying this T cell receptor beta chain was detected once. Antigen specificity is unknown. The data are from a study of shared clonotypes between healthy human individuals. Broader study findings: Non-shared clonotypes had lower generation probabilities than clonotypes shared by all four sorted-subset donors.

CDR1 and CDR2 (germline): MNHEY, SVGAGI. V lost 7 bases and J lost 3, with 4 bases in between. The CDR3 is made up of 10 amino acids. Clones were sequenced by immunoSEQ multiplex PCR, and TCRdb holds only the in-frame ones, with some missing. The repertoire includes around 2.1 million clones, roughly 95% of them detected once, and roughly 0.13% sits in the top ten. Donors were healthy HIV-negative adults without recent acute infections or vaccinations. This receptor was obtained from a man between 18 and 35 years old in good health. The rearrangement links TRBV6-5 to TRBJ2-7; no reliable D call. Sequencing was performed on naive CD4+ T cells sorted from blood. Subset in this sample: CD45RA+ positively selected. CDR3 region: CASTNYEQYF. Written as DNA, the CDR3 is TGTGCCAGCACTAACTACGAGCAGTACTTC.